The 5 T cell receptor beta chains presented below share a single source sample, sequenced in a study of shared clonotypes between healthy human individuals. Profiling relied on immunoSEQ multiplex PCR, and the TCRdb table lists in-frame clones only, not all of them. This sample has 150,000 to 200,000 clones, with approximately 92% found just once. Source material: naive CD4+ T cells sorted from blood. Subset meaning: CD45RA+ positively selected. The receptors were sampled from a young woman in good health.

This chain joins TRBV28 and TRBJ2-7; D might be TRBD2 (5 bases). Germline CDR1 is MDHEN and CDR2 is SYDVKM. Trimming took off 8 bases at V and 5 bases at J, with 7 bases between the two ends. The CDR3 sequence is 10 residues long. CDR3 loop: CASGRNEQYF. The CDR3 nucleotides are TGTGCCAGCGGGAGAAACGAGCAGTACTTC.

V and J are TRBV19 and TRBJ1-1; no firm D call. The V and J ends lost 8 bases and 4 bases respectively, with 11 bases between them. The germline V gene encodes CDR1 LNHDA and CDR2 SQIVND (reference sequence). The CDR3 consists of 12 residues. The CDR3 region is CASQVAGTEAFF. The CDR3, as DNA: TGTGCCAGTCAGGTTGCGGGCACTGAAGCTTTCTTT.

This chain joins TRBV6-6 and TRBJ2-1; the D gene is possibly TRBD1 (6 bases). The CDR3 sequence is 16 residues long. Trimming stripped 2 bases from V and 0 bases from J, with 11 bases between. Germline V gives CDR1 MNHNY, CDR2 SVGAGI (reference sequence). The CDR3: CASSYKGGASYNEQFF. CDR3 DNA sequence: TGTGCCAGCAGTTACAAAGGGGGAGCCTCCTACAATGAGCAGTTCTTC.

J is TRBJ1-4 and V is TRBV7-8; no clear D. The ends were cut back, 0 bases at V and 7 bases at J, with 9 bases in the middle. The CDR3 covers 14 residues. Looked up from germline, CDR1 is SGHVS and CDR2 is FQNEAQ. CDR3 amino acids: CASSLAGLGEKLFF. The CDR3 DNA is TGTGCCAGCAGCTTAGCAGGTTTAGGTGAAAAACTGTTTTTT.

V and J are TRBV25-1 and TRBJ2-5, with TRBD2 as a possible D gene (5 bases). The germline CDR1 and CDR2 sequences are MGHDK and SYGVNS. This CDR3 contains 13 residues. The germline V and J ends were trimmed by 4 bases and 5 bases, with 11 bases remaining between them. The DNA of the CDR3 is TGTGCCAGCAGTGGTCCGTGGGAGGAGACCCAGTACTTC. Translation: CASSGPWEETQYF.